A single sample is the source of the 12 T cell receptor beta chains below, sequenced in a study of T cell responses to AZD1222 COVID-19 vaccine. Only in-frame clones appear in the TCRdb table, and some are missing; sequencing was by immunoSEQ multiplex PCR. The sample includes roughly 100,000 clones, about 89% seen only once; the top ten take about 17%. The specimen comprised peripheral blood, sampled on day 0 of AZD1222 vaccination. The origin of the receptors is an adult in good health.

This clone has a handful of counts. CDR3 DNA: TGTGCCAGCAGCGTAAGCTACCGGGTGGGGGGAAACAATGAGCAGTTCTTC. It translates to CASSVSYRVGGNNEQFF. The J gene is TRBJ2-1, the V gene TRBV9; D might be TRBD2 (6 bases). Per the germline V gene, CDR1 is SGDLS and CDR2 is YYNGEE. The CDR3 is 17 residues long. V shed 1 base and J shed 5 bases, with 19 bases lying between them. Together with reference TRBV9 and TRBJ2-1, the CDR3 gives the full variable domain: DSGVTQTPKHLITATGQRVTLRCSPRSGDLSVYWYQQSLDQGLQFLIQYYNGEERAKGNILERFSAQQFPDLHSELNLSSLELGDSALYFCASSVSYRVGGNNEQFFGPGTRLTVL.

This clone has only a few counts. The chain's CDR3 is CSVEKGRQGNEQYF. Written as DNA, the CDR3 is TGCAGCGTTGAAAAGGGTCGCCAGGGGAACGAGCAGTACTTC. The chain has TRBV29-1 and TRBJ2-7; D possibly corresponds to TRBD1 (6 bases). Germline loops: CDR1 SQVTM, CDR2 ANQGSEA. The CDR3 consists of 14 residues. V was trimmed by 2 bases and J by 5 bases, leaving 16 bases between them.

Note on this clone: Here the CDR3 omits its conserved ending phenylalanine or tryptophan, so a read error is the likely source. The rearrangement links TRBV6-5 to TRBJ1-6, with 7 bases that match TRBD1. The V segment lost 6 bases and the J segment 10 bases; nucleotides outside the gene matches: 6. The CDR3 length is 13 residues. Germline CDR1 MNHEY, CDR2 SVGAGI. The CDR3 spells CASSLTGKSPLHL. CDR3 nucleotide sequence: TGTGCCAGCAGCCTGACAGGGAAATCACCCCTCCACCTT.

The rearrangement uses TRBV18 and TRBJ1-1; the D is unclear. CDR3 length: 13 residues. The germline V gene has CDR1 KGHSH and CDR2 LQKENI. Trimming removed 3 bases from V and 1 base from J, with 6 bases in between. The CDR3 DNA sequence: TGTGCCAGCTCACCCCAGACGAACACTGAAGCTTTCTTT. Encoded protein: CASSPQTNTEAFF.

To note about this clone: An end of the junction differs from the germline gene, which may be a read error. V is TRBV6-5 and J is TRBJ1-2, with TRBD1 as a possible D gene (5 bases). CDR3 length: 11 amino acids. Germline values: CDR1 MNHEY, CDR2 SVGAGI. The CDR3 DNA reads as TGTGCCAGCACCCGAGAGATGGGACTTTTCTTC. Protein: CASTREMGLFF.

Here the CDR3 reads CASSLGSATNEKLFF. CDR3 in DNA: TGCGCCAGCAGCTTGGGGAGTGCAACTAATGAAAAACTGTTTTTT. The rearrangement uses TRBV5-1 and TRBJ1-4; D ambiguous. Per the germline V gene, CDR1 is SGHRS and CDR2 is YFSETQ. V shed 0 bases and J shed 0 bases, with 6 bases lying between them. The CDR3 covers 15 residues. Full variable domain (outside the CDR3, taken from reference TRBV5-1 and TRBJ1-4): KAGVTQTPRYLIKTRGQQVTLSCSPISGHRSVSWYQQTPGQGLQFLFEYFSETQRNKGNFPGRFSGRQFSNSRSEMNVSTLELGDSALYLCASSLGSATNEKLFFGSGTQLSVL.

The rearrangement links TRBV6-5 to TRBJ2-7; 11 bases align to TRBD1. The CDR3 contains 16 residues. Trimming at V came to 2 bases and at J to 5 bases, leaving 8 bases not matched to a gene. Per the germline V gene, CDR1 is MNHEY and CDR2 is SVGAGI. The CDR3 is CASSYARTGGSNEQYF. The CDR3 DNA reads TGTGCCAGCAGTTACGCCCGGACAGGGGGCTCTAACGAGCAGTACTTC.

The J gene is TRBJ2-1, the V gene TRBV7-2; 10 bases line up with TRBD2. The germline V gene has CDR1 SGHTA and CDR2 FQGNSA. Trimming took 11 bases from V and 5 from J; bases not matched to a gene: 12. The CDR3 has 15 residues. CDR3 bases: TGTGCCGGACAAGCGGGGGGGCGAGGGCACAATGAGCAGTTCTTC. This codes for CAGQAGGRGHNEQFF.

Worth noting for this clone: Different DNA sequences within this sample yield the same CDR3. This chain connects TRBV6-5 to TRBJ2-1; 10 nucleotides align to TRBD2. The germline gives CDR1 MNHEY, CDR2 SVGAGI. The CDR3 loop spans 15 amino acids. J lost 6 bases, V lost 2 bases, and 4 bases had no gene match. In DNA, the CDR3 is TGTGCCAGCAGTTACAGCCTAGCGGGGGTCAATGAGCAGTTCTTC. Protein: CASSYSLAGVNEQFF.

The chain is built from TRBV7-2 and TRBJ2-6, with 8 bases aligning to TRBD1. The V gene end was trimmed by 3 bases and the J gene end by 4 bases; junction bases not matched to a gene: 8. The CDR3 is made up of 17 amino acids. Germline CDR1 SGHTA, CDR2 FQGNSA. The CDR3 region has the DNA TGTGCCAGCAGCTTGACAGGGGCCGGGGCCGGGGCCAACGTCCTGACTTTC. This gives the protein CASSLTGAGAGANVLTF.

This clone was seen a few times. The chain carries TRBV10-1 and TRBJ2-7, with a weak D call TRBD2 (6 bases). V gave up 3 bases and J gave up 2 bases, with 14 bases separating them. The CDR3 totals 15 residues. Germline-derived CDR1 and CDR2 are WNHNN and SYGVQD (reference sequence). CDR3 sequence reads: CASSDWRGEAYEQYF. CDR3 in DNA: TGCGCCAGCAGTGATTGGAGGGGAGAAGCCTACGAGCAGTACTTC.

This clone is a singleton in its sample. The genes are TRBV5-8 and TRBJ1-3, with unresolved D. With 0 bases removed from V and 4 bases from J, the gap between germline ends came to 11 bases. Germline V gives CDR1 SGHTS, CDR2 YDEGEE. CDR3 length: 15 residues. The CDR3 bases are TGTGCCAGCAGCTTGGAGGCGGGTTCCGGAAACACCATATATTTT. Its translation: CASSLEAGSGNTIYF.